This T cell receptor beta chain appears in the sequencing data of a study of tumor-infiltrating lymphocytes in primary liver carcinoma. Unsorted whole blood served as the source of blood RNA, and germline DNA was extracted as well. V dropped 7 bases and J dropped 2 bases, with 14 bases sitting between them. The germline gives CDR1 SGHAT, CDR2 FQNNGV. The CDR3 loop spans 14 amino acids. From roughly 0.55 ug of total RNA, TCR beta-specific cDNA was reverse-transcribed using a constant-region primer. Three nested multiplex PCR rounds of slightly modified ARM-PCR generated TCR beta libraries. Each of the first two PCR rounds ran roughly 9 cycles with TRBV1-TRBV30 forward and C-beta reverse primers. TCRdb redid the calling of the multiplex PCR reads with MiXCR, one entry per CDR3 protein. The repertoire includes around 210,000 distinct CDR3 sequences, less than 70% of them detected once, and 5.5% to 9% sits in the top ten.

The sequenced material came from peripheral blood. The chain uses TRBV11-2 and TRBJ1-1, with D uncertain. The receptor was isolated from an older woman with primary liver carcinoma and hepatitis B virus infection. CDR3 sequence (DNA): TGTGCCAGCAACTTGCCGGTCAGTAACACTGAAGCTTTCTTT. Translating it yields CASNLPVSNTEAFF.